The T cell receptor beta chain described here comes from a study of cytomegalovirus exposure and HLA in healthy donors. Across the study: Sequencing of around 200 million T cells in an earlier analysis found more than 100 million unique TCR beta sequences. General study findings and limits: Clonal expansion, a later analysis showed, was greater in HLA-associated TCR beta chains than in equally common others. TCR beta sequences reportedly predicted the HLA-A and HLA-B alleles of most subjects accurately.

V dropped 10 bases and J dropped 8 bases, with 21 bases sitting between them. Germline V gene lookup returns CDR1 SNHLY and CDR2 FYNNEI. The CDR3 has 14 amino acids. Turning to this clone: Its target is not known.

The PCR was carried out with 60 Vbeta primers and 13 Jbeta primers. Assay: immunoSEQ multiplex PCR; the TCRdb copy retains only in-frame clones and omits some. The sample has 150,000 to 200,000 clones; 60% to 85% are singletons. Sample: PBMCs. The rearrangement joins TRBV2 to TRBJ2-1; possibly TRBD1 for D (6 bases). The source is a woman aged 50 to 60 in good health and CMV-seropositive. The CDR3 sequence: CANRDRTGTDEQFF. As DNA, the CDR3 is TGTGCCAACAGAGATAGAACAGGGACGGATGAGCAGTTCTTC.